This T cell receptor beta chain appears in the sequencing data of a study of T cells in Graves' hyperthyroidism and ophthalmopathy. Per germline, CDR1 MNHEY and CDR2 SMNVEV (reference sequence). There are 18 residues in the CDR3. With 5 bases clipped from V and 3 bases from J, the junction kept 17 bases outside the gene matches. In its sample, this clonotype was seen many times. The CDR3 regions of TCR beta were amplified from RNA transcripts. Researchers ran a first-round RT-PCR on the TCR CDR3 using the HTBI primer set. Each CDR3 protein is one row after TCRdb ran MiXCR on the multiplex PCR reads. The sample consists of about 500,000 distinct CDR3 sequences, 16% of them appearing once.

This sequence joins TRBV27 and TRBJ2-5, with 8 bases fitting TRBD2. Sequenced: blood. This sequence originates from a woman in her twenties or thirties with Graves' ophthalmopathy. CDR3 nucleotide sequence: TGTGCCAGCAGTCCTAATTCCCGACTAGCGAGAGTTGAAGAGACCCAGTACTTC. As protein: CASSPNSRLARVEETQYF.